This is a list of T cell receptor beta chains from one sample in a study of response to subunit inactivated influenza vaccine. Each CDR3 protein is one row after TCRdb ran MiXCR on the RT-PCR reads. The sample has about 700,000 distinct CDR3 sequences, more than 15% seen once; the top ten hold approximately 10%. This sample comprised PBMCs from blood, obtained about 11 days after vaccination. The receptors here all came from a man in his fifties or sixties who received an inactivated influenza vaccine. CDR3s include the opening cysteine and the closing phenylalanine or tryptophan. Each record gives: clone size, D gene, J gene, V gene, CDR3 protein, CDR3 DNA. D genes are given only for firm matches. The listing skips clone size in some rows; elsewhere it reads once, few, many or a size class.

abundance: few; d_gene: TRBD2; j_gene: TRBJ2-1; v_gene: TRBV12-3/TRBV12-4; CDR3aa: CASSRPRLAGAHEQFF; CDR3nt: TGTGCCAGCAGCCGCCCAAGACTAGCGGGGGCCCATGAGCAGTTCTTC
abundance: few; d_gene: -; j_gene: TRBJ2-1; v_gene: TRBV4-3; CDR3aa: CASSQDSRVAEQFF; CDR3nt: TGCGCCAGCAGCCAAGATTCGAGGGTGGCTGAGCAGTTCTTC
abundance: -; d_gene: -; j_gene: TRBJ2-5; v_gene: TRBV2; CDR3aa: CASSEGPLRKTQYF; CDR3nt: TGTGCCAGCAGTGAAGGGCCCCTGAGAAAGACCCAGTACTTC
abundance: -; d_gene: TRBD2; j_gene: TRBJ2-7; v_gene: TRBV10-1; CDR3aa: CASSDSGGLAPDEQYF; CDR3nt: TGCGCCAGCAGTGACTCTGGTGGACTAGCGCCGGATGAGCAGTACTTC
abundance: few; d_gene: TRBD2; j_gene: TRBJ2-3; v_gene: TRBV4-1; CDR3aa: CASSYRLATTDTQYF; CDR3nt: TGCGCCAGCAGCTACCGACTAGCCACCACAGATACGCAGTATTTT
abundance: -; d_gene: -; j_gene: TRBJ1-4; v_gene: TRBV20-1; CDR3aa: CSARNVRVATNEKLFF; CDR3nt: TGCAGTGCTAGAAACGTCAGGGTTGCAACTAATGAAAAACTGTTTTTT
abundance: -; d_gene: TRBD1; j_gene: TRBJ2-7; v_gene: TRBV6-5; CDR3aa: CASSWGQGSGEQYF; CDR3nt: TGTGCCAGCAGTTGGGGACAGGGGAGCGGCGAGCAGTACTTC
abundance: -; d_gene: TRBD1; j_gene: TRBJ1-1; v_gene: TRBV20-1; CDR3aa: CSARGSRGQGSTEAFF; CDR3nt: TGCAGTGCTAGGGGGTCCAGGGGGCAGGGAAGCACTGAAGCTTTCTTT
abundance: -; d_gene: TRBD2; j_gene: TRBJ2-1; v_gene: TRBV5-1; CDR3aa: CASSLWGGGLARNEQFF; CDR3nt: TGCGCCAGCAGCTTGTGGGGAGGGGGACTAGCGAGAAATGAGCAGTTCTTC
abundance: -; d_gene: -; j_gene: TRBJ2-7; v_gene: TRBV4-3; CDR3aa: CASSQEPWGIYEQYF; CDR3nt: TGCGCCAGCAGCCAAGAACCTTGGGGGATCTACGAGCAGTACTTC
abundance: -; d_gene: -; j_gene: TRBJ1-3; v_gene: TRBV11-1; CDR3aa: CASTSSVAQASISGNTIYF; CDR3nt: TGTGCCAGCACCTCATCCGTCGCGCAGGCAAGCATCTCTGGAAACACCATATATTTT
abundance: few; d_gene: TRBD1; j_gene: TRBJ2-1; v_gene: TRBV29-1; CDR3aa: CSTSQGAYNEQFF; CDR3nt: TGCAGCACAAGCCAGGGGGCCTACAATGAGCAGTTCTTC
abundance: -; d_gene: -; j_gene: TRBJ2-2; v_gene: TRBV29-1; CDR3aa: CSVGGLQNTGELFF; CDR3nt: TGCAGCGTGGGGGGACTGCAGAACACCGGGGAGCTGTTTTTT
abundance: -; d_gene: TRBD2; j_gene: TRBJ2-5; v_gene: TRBV20-1; CDR3aa: CSARDMSGRAFETQYF; CDR3nt: TGCAGTGCTAGAGATATGAGCGGGAGGGCTTTTGAGACCCAGTACTTC
abundance: few; d_gene: -; j_gene: TRBJ2-3; v_gene: TRBV15; CDR3aa: CATSRDKATVDTQYF; CDR3nt: TGTGCCACCAGCAGAGATAAGGCTACAGTGGATACGCAGTATTTT
abundance: few; d_gene: -; j_gene: TRBJ1-2; v_gene: TRBV7-9; CDR3aa: CASSLAGPNYGYTF; CDR3nt: TGTGCCAGCAGCTTAGCGGGGCCTAACTATGGCTACACCTTC
abundance: few; d_gene: TRBD2; j_gene: TRBJ2-1; v_gene: TRBV7-9; CDR3aa: CASSLDASGGNEQFF; CDR3nt: TGTGCCAGCAGCTTAGACGCTAGCGGGGGGAATGAGCAGTTCTTC
abundance: -; d_gene: -; j_gene: TRBJ2-3; v_gene: TRBV7-3; CDR3aa: CAISLRRVGEDTQYF; CDR3nt: TGTGCCATCAGCTTAAGGCGCGTCGGGGAAGATACGCAGTATTTT
abundance: few; d_gene: -; j_gene: TRBJ1-1; v_gene: TRBV6-2/TRBV6-3; CDR3aa: CASSYSGVNTEAFF; CDR3nt: TGTGCCAGCAGTTACTCGGGGGTGAACACTGAAGCTTTCTTT
abundance: few; d_gene: -; j_gene: TRBJ2-1; v_gene: TRBV30; CDR3aa: CAWSWGAGRFEQFF; CDR3nt: TGTGCCTGGAGTTGGGGCGCGGGTAGATTTGAGCAGTTCTTC
abundance: -; d_gene: TRBD1; j_gene: TRBJ2-1; v_gene: TRBV20-1; CDR3aa: CSARGQPYNEQFF; CDR3nt: TGCAGTGCTAGGGGACAGCCGTACAATGAGCAGTTCTTC
abundance: many; d_gene: -; j_gene: TRBJ2-5; v_gene: TRBV11-2; CDR3aa: CASSLEVYQETQYF; CDR3nt: TGTGCCAGCAGCTTAGAGGTTTACCAAGAGACCCAGTACTTC
abundance: -; d_gene: TRBD1; j_gene: TRBJ1-2; v_gene: TRBV4-1; CDR3aa: CASSPGTVGRGYTF; CDR3nt: TGCGCCAGCAGCCCAGGGACAGTTGGACGTGGCTACACCTTC
abundance: few; d_gene: TRBD2; j_gene: TRBJ2-3; v_gene: TRBV7-7; CDR3aa: CASSLIAGGRDTQYF; CDR3nt: TGTGCTAGCAGCTTAATTGCGGGGGGTAGAGATACGCAGTATTTT
abundance: few; d_gene: -; j_gene: TRBJ2-1; v_gene: TRBV7-6; CDR3aa: CASSLSIRAVEQFF; CDR3nt: TGTGCCAGCAGCTTAAGCATACGGGCGGTTGAGCAGTTCTTC
abundance: -; d_gene: -; j_gene: TRBJ1-5; v_gene: TRBV29-1; CDR3aa: CSVVSGINQPQHF; CDR3nt: TGCAGCGTTGTTTCAGGGATCAATCAGCCCCAGCATTTT
abundance: -; d_gene: -; j_gene: TRBJ2-1; v_gene: TRBV24-1; CDR3aa: CATSDHTGRYNEQFF; CDR3nt: TGTGCCACCAGTGATCATACAGGCAGATACAATGAGCAGTTCTTC
abundance: few; d_gene: -; j_gene: TRBJ2-1; v_gene: TRBV20-1; CDR3aa: CSARDVWGAYEQFF; CDR3nt: TGCAGTGCTAGAGATGTTTGGGGGGCCTATGAGCAGTTCTTC
abundance: -; d_gene: -; j_gene: TRBJ1-2; v_gene: TRBV3-1; CDR3aa: CATTQGSGVGGNYGYTF; CDR3nt: TGTGCCACCACCCAAGGGAGTGGAGTCGGGGGCAACTATGGCTACACCTTC
abundance: -; d_gene: TRBD2; j_gene: TRBJ2-3; v_gene: TRBV6-2/TRBV6-3; CDR3aa: CASSPVLLAGADTQYF; CDR3nt: TGTGCCAGCAGTCCCGTCCTGCTAGCGGGGGCAGATACGCAGTATTTT
abundance: -; d_gene: TRBD1; j_gene: TRBJ1-2; v_gene: TRBV5-1; CDR3aa: CASSARQGTYGYTF; CDR3nt: TGCGCCAGCAGCGCCAGACAGGGAACCTATGGCTACACCTTC
abundance: few; d_gene: -; j_gene: TRBJ1-1; v_gene: TRBV12-3/TRBV12-4; CDR3aa: CASTRGFTEAFF; CDR3nt: TGTGCCAGCACCCGGGGATTCACTGAAGCTTTCTTT
abundance: -; d_gene: TRBD1; j_gene: TRBJ1-1; v_gene: TRBV20-1; CDR3aa: CSASLTGWSTEAFF; CDR3nt: TGCAGTGCTAGCCTGACAGGGTGGAGCACTGAAGCTTTCTTT
abundance: -; d_gene: TRBD1; j_gene: TRBJ1-1; v_gene: TRBV7-9; CDR3aa: CASSSDRANTEAFF; CDR3nt: TGTGCCAGCAGCTCAGACAGGGCCAACACTGAAGCTTTCTTT
abundance: once; d_gene: -; j_gene: TRBJ1-1; v_gene: TRBV10-3; CDR3aa: CAISASLGASRGTEAFF; CDR3nt: TGTGCCATCAGTGCAAGCCTAGGGGCCAGCAGGGGCACTGAAGCTTTCTTT
abundance: few; d_gene: TRBD1; j_gene: TRBJ1-5; v_gene: TRBV7-2; CDR3aa: CASSSRTGEGQPQHF; CDR3nt: TGTGCCAGCAGTTCGAGGACAGGGGAGGGTCAGCCCCAGCATTTT
abundance: few; d_gene: -; j_gene: TRBJ2-2; v_gene: TRBV7-2; CDR3aa: CASRPGPHPGELFF; CDR3nt: TGTGCCAGCAGACCGGGACCCCACCCCGGGGAGCTGTTTTTT
abundance: few; d_gene: TRBD1; j_gene: TRBJ1-5; v_gene: TRBV20-1; CDR3aa: CSAPQGAQPQHF; CDR3nt: TGCAGTGCGCCCCAGGGGGCCCAGCCCCAGCATTTT
abundance: -; d_gene: TRBD1; j_gene: TRBJ1-1; v_gene: TRBV6-1; CDR3aa: CASSDPGTGAEAFF; CDR3nt: TGTGCCAGCAGTGATCCCGGGACAGGGGCTGAAGCTTTCTTT
abundance: few; d_gene: -; j_gene: TRBJ2-5; v_gene: TRBV5-1; CDR3aa: CASSLWAFDSQETQYF; CDR3nt: TGCGCCAGCAGCTTGTGGGCCTTCGACTCTCAAGAGACCCAGTACTTC
abundance: many; d_gene: -; j_gene: TRBJ2-7; v_gene: TRBV6-5; CDR3aa: CASSYSMRYKGGSYEQYF; CDR3nt: TGTGCCAGCAGTTACTCGATGCGGTACAAAGGCGGCTCCTACGAGCAGTACTTC
abundance: -; d_gene: -; j_gene: TRBJ2-1; v_gene: TRBV18; CDR3aa: CASSPTDLNNEQFF; CDR3nt: TGTGCCAGCTCACCGACCGACTTGAACAATGAGCAGTTCTTC
abundance: few; d_gene: -; j_gene: TRBJ2-1; v_gene: TRBV3-1; CDR3aa: CASRAHGNEQFF; CDR3nt: TGTGCCAGCAGAGCCCATGGTAATGAGCAGTTCTTC
abundance: many; d_gene: -; j_gene: TRBJ1-6; v_gene: TRBV27; CDR3aa: CASSLRNSPLHF; CDR3nt: TGTGCCAGCAGTCTCCGAAATTCACCCCTCCACTTT
abundance: few; d_gene: -; j_gene: TRBJ1-1; v_gene: TRBV29-1; CDR3aa: CSVGAGDTEAFF; CDR3nt: TGCAGCGTGGGAGCTGGGGACACTGAAGCTTTCTTT
abundance: once; d_gene: -; j_gene: TRBJ2-1; v_gene: TRBV5-5; CDR3aa: CASSSRPASYNEQFF; CDR3nt: TGTGCCAGCAGCTCCCGCCCAGCTTCCTACAATGAGCAGTTCTTC
abundance: -; d_gene: -; j_gene: TRBJ2-4; v_gene: TRBV7-2; CDR3aa: CASNIDISKSIQYF; CDR3nt: TGTGCCAGCAACATAGATATTAGCAAGTCCATTCAGTACTTC
abundance: few; d_gene: -; j_gene: TRBJ1-5; v_gene: TRBV6-2/TRBV6-3; CDR3aa: CASVEYSNQPQHF; CDR3nt: TGTGCCAGCGTCGAGTATAGCAATCAGCCCCAGCATTTT
abundance: -; d_gene: -; j_gene: TRBJ1-4; v_gene: TRBV3-1; CDR3aa: CASSPLTGRHEKLFF; CDR3nt: TGTGCCAGCAGCCCCCTGACCGGAAGGCATGAAAAACTGTTTTTT
abundance: few; d_gene: TRBD2; j_gene: TRBJ2-2; v_gene: TRBV7-6; CDR3aa: CASSLGRGGVAGELFF; CDR3nt: TGTGCCAGCAGCTTAGGGCGGGGGGGCGTCGCCGGGGAGCTGTTTTTT
abundance: few; d_gene: -; j_gene: TRBJ2-2; v_gene: TRBV7-2; CDR3aa: CASSQFHRGGPTGELFF; CDR3nt: TGTGCCAGCAGCCAATTCCACAGGGGAGGACCTACTGGGGAGCTGTTTTTT
abundance: -; d_gene: -; j_gene: TRBJ2-7; v_gene: TRBV5-1; CDR3aa: CASSTGRGGYEQYF; CDR3nt: TGCGCCAGCAGCACCGGGAGAGGGGGTTACGAGCAGTACTTC
abundance: few; d_gene: -; j_gene: TRBJ1-5; v_gene: TRBV7-2; CDR3aa: CASSHRTVSNQPQHF; CDR3nt: TGTGCCAGCAGCCACAGGACAGTTAGCAATCAGCCCCAGCATTTT
abundance: -; d_gene: -; j_gene: TRBJ1-4; v_gene: TRBV3-1; CDR3aa: CASSQDPGEEKLFF; CDR3nt: TGTGCCAGCAGCCAAGATCCGGGGGAAGAAAAACTGTTTTTT
abundance: few; d_gene: TRBD2; j_gene: TRBJ2-1; v_gene: TRBV12-3/TRBV12-4; CDR3aa: CASSFVAGSYNEQFF; CDR3nt: TGTGCCAGCAGTTTCGTAGCGGGCTCCTACAATGAGCAGTTCTTC